The source of this T cell receptor beta chain is a study of CD8 T cells in Susac syndrome. A quantity of about 0.5 to 1 ug RNA underwent reverse transcription using random hexamers. A multiplex approach, immunoSEQ multiplex PCR, amplified TCR beta CDR3 across 54 Vbeta and 13 Jbeta. TCRdb reprocessed the immunoSEQ multiplex PCR reads with MiXCR, giving one entry per CDR3 protein. The sample carries 300,000 to 350,000 distinct CDR3 sequences, roughly 94% recorded once. Germline-derived CDR1 and CDR2 are SGHNT and YYREEE (reference sequence). Germline trimming cut 4 bases from V and 5 bases from J; bases unmatched to any gene: 8. This CDR3 region has 14 residues.

Sequencing input: CD4+ T cells from PBMCs. The receptor was derived from a human donor with multiple sclerosis. V usage is TRBV5-4 and J usage is TRBJ2-5; 7 nucleotides align to TRBD2. CDR3 loop: CASSPRAGLETQYF. The CDR3 bases are TGTGCCAGCAGCCCAAGAGCGGGATTGGAGACCCAGTACTTC.